Listed below are T cell receptor beta chains from one sample, sequenced in a study of monozygotic twins with inflammatory bowel disease. TCRdb re-called the 5' RACE reads and catalogs CDR3 proteins one per entry, DNA excluded. The sample's table shows some 170,000 distinct CDR3 sequences. Sequenced: blood. Every receptor here comes from a human donor with ulcerative colitis or Crohn's disease, or a healthy co-twin of an affected twin (not recorded which). Each CDR3 is given with its conserved first and last residue.

v_call: TRBV12-5
j_call: TRBJ1-1
cdr3_aa: CASGYRGATEAFF

v_call: TRBV6-5
j_call: TRBJ2-5
cdr3_aa: CASSYEGINPLAPQETQYF

v_call: TRBV12-3/TRBV12-4
j_call: TRBJ2-4
cdr3_aa: CASGGGSLAKNIQYF

v_call: TRBV18
j_call: TRBJ2-6
cdr3_aa: CASSQGTGPAGANVLTF

v_call: TRBV6-1
j_call: TRBJ1-3
cdr3_aa: CASRATGTTGNTIYF

v_call: TRBV29-1
j_call: TRBJ2-7
cdr3_aa: CSVVGLAGTYEQYF

v_call: TRBV6-5
j_call: TRBJ2-7
cdr3_aa: CASSYQAGGYEQYF

v_call: TRBV7-9
j_call: TRBJ2-7
cdr3_aa: CASSLGVESSYEQYF

v_call: TRBV6-6
j_call: TRBJ1-1
cdr3_aa: CASKYPADQGRAFF

v_call: TRBV7-9
j_call: TRBJ2-3
cdr3_aa: CASSFSAGTDTQYF

v_call: TRBV7-6
j_call: TRBJ2-7
cdr3_aa: CASSFTTGSFGDVYEQYF

v_call: TRBV10-2
j_call: TRBJ2-1
cdr3_aa: CASLTSGWLAAYNEQFF

v_call: TRBV7-9
j_call: TRBJ2-5
cdr3_aa: CASSRRDGRLQETQYF

v_call: TRBV5-1
j_call: TRBJ2-5
cdr3_aa: CASSLEGSSETQYF

v_call: TRBV14
j_call: TRBJ1-4
cdr3_aa: CASSPNRAFNEKLFF

v_call: TRBV28
j_call: TRBJ2-2
cdr3_aa: CASAPGGLPTGELFF

v_call: TRBV7-2
j_call: TRBJ2-5
cdr3_aa: CASSLSPGPGETQYF

v_call: TRBV5-6
j_call: TRBJ2-6
cdr3_aa: CASSLNGLFRTEDSGANVLTF

v_call: TRBV7-9
j_call: TRBJ1-6
cdr3_aa: CASSPMYNSPLHF

v_call: TRBV27
j_call: TRBJ1-1
cdr3_aa: CASSLGGYIAEAFF

v_call: TRBV7-9
j_call: TRBJ1-6
cdr3_aa: CASSPTPSSYNSPLHF

v_call: TRBV19
j_call: TRBJ1-1
cdr3_aa: CASSIARKQNTEAFF

v_call: TRBV20-1
j_call: TRBJ2-7
cdr3_aa: CSARHLGRAGEQYF

v_call: TRBV7-9
j_call: TRBJ2-7
cdr3_aa: CASSLSTEANEQYF

v_call: TRBV5-5
j_call: TRBJ1-5
cdr3_aa: CASSLATGQVPQPQHF

v_call: TRBV7-9
j_call: TRBJ2-1
cdr3_aa: CASSSLEGENEQFF

v_call: TRBV10-3
j_call: TRBJ2-5
cdr3_aa: CAISDREETQYF

v_call: TRBV27
j_call: TRBJ2-1
cdr3_aa: CASSFTPRDYPYNEQFF

v_call: TRBV5-5
j_call: TRBJ1-2
cdr3_aa: CASSLVPGTYGYTF

v_call: TRBV7-2
j_call: TRBJ2-7
cdr3_aa: CASSLGMGDHYGYEQYF

v_call: TRBV5-4
j_call: TRBJ2-3
cdr3_aa: CASSWGVGSTDTQYF

v_call: TRBV9
j_call: TRBJ2-7
cdr3_aa: CASSVGRTAGTHEQYF

v_call: TRBV3-1
j_call: TRBJ2-3
cdr3_aa: CASSQGRSRGRRVDTQYF

v_call: TRBV7-7
j_call: TRBJ2-1
cdr3_aa: CASSSAGGAGNEQFF

v_call: TRBV18
j_call: TRBJ2-7
cdr3_aa: CASSSGRNTYEQYF

v_call: TRBV29-1
j_call: TRBJ2-6
cdr3_aa: CSAQHTSGANVLTF

v_call: TRBV20-1
j_call: TRBJ2-7
cdr3_aa: CSAYSGQGAYEQYF

v_call: TRBV12-3/TRBV12-4
j_call: TRBJ1-1
cdr3_aa: CASSFRESENTEAFF

v_call: TRBV5-8
j_call: TRBJ1-3
cdr3_aa: CASSFPLGGGGNTIYF

v_call: TRBV6-2/TRBV6-3
j_call: TRBJ2-6
cdr3_aa: CASSYSPLGANVLTF

v_call: TRBV7-9
j_call: TRBJ1-4
cdr3_aa: CASSLGGMEEKLFF

v_call: TRBV20-1
j_call: TRBJ1-4
cdr3_aa: CSASATGGNEKLFF

v_call: TRBV6-5
j_call: TRBJ2-2
cdr3_aa: CATGVNTGELFF